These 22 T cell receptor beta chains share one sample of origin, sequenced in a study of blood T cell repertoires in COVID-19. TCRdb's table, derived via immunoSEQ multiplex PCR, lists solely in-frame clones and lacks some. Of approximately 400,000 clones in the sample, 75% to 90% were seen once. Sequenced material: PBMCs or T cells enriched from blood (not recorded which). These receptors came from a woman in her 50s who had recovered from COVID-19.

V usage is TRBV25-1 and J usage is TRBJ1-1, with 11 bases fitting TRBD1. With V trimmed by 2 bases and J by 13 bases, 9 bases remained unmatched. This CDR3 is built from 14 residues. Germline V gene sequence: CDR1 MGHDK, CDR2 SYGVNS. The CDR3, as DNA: TGTGCCAGCAGTGAAACCGGACAGGGGGCTAGGGTTTTCTTT. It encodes CASSETGQGARVFF.

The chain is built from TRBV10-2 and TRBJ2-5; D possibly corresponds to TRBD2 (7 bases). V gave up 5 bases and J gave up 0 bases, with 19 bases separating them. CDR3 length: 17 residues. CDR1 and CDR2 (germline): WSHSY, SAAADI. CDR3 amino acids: CASSRGGVSEYQETQYF. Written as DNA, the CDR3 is TGCGCCAGCAGTAGAGGGGGGGTCAGCGAGTACCAAGAGACCCAGTACTTC.

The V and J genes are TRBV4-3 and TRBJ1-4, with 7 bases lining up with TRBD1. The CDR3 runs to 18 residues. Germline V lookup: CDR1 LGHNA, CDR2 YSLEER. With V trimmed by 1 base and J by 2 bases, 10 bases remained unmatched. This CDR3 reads CASSQAKGAPVTNEKLFF. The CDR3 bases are TGCGCCAGCAGCCAAGCCAAGGGGGCTCCCGTCACTAATGAAAAACTGTTTTTT.

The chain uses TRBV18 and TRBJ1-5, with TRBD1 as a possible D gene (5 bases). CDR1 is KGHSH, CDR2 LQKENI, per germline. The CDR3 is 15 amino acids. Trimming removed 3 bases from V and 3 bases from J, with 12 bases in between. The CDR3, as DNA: TGTGCCAGCTCACCCCCTGACAGAGCCAATCAGCCCCAGCATTTT. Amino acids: CASSPPDRANQPQHF.

The CDR3 DNA reads as TGTGCCAGTAGTATCTGGGACAGGTACAATGAGCAGTTCTTC. Amino acids: CASSIWDRYNEQFF. The chain has TRBV19 and TRBJ2-1, with 8 nucleotides matching TRBD1. The germline V gene encodes CDR1 LNHDA and CDR2 SQIVND (reference sequence). V gave up 3 bases and J gave up 4 bases; unmatched junction bases: 2. There are 14 residues in the CDR3.

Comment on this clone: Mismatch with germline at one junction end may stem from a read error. This CDR3 reads CSASQQGRWNEQFF. In DNA, the CDR3 is TGCAGTGCTAGTCAACAGGGCAGGTGGAATGAGCAATTCTTC. V gene TRBV20-1 combines with J gene TRBJ2-1; maybe TRBD1 (6 bases). The length of the CDR3 is 14 residues. Germline values: CDR1 DFQATT, CDR2 SNEGSKA (reference sequence).

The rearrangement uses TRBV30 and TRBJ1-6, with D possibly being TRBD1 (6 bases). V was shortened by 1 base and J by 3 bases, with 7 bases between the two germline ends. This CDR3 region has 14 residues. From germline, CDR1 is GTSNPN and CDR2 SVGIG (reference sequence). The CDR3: CAWSGRGYNSPLHF. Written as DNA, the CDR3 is TGTGCCTGGAGTGGCAGGGGCTATAATTCACCCCTCCACTTT.

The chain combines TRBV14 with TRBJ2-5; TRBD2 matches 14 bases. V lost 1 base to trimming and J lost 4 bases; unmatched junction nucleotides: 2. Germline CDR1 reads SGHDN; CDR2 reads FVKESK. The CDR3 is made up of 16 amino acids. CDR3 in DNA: TGTGCCAGCAGCCAAGGGGGACTAGCGGGAGTAGAGACCCAGTACTTC. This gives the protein CASSQGGLAGVETQYF.

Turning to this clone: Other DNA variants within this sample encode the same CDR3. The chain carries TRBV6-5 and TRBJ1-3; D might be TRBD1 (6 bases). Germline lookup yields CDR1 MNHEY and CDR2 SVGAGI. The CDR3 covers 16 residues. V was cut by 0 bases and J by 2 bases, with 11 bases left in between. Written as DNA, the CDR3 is TGTGCCAGCAGTTACTCAAAACAGGGTGCTGGAAACACCATATATTTT. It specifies CASSYSKQGAGNTIYF.

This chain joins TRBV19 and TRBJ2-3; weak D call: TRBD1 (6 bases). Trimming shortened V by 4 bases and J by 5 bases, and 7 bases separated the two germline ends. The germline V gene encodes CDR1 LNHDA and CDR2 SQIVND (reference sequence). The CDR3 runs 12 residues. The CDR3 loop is CASSTRGDTQYF. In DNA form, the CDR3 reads TGTGCCAGTAGTACCAGGGGAGATACGCAGTATTTT. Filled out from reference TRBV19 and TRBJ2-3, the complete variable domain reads DGGITQSPKYLFRKEGQNVTLSCEQNLNHDAMYWYRQDPGQGLRLIYYSQIVNDFQKGDIAEGYSVSREKKESFPLTVTSAQKNPTAFYLCASSTRGDTQYFGPGTRLTVL.

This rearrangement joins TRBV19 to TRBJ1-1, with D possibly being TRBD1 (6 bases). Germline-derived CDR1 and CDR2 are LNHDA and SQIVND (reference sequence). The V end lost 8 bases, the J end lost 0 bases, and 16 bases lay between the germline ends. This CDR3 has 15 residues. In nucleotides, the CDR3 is TGTGCCAGTCGACCCACAGGGCCCGTGAACACTGAAGCTTTCTTT. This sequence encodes CASRPTGPVNTEAFF.

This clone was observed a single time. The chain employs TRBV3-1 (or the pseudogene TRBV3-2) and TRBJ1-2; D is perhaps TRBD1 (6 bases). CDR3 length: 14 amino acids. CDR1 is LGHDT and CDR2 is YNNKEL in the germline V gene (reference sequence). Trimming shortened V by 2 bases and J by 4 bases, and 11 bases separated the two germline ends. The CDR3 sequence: CASSQWGQGYGYTF. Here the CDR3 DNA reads TGTGCCAGCAGCCAATGGGGGCAAGGCTATGGCTACACCTTC.

The CDR3 DNA is TGTGCCGATAGGGGGGGTGGACTAGCCCAGGGGACCCAGTACTTC. It yields the protein CADRGGGLAQGTQYF. The chain uses TRBV2 and TRBJ2-5; 8 bases agree with TRBD2. Germline V lookup: CDR1 SNHLY, CDR2 FYNNEI. The V segment lost 11 bases and the J segment 7 bases; nucleotides outside the gene matches: 18. The CDR3 runs 15 residues.

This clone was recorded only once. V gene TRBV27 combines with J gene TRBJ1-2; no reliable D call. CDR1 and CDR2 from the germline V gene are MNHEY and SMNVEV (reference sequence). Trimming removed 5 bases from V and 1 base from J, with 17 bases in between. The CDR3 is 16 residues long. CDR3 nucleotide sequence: TGTGCCAGCAGTGCGAATCCTTCCCGAATTAACTATGGCTACACCTTC. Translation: CASSANPSRINYGYTF.

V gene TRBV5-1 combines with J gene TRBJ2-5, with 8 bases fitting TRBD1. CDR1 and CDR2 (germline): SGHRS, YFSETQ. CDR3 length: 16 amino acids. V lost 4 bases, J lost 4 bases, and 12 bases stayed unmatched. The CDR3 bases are TGCGCCAGCAGCCTGGGGACAGGACGCTTGGTAGAGACCCAGTACTTC. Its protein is CASSLGTGRLVETQYF.

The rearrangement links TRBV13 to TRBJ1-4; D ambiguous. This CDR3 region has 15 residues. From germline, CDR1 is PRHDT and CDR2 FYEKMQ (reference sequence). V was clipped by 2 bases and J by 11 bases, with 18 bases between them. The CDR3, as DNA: TGTGCCAGCAGCTTAAGCGGGCAGCTTAGCGCTAAACTGTTTTTT. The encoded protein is CASSLSGQLSAKLFF. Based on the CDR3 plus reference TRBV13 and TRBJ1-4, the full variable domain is AAGVIQSPRHLIKEKRETATLKCYPIPRHDTVYWYQQGPGQDPQFLISFYEKMQSDKGSIPDRFSAQQFSDYHSELNMSSLELGDSALYFCASSLSGQLSAKLFFGSGTQLSVL.

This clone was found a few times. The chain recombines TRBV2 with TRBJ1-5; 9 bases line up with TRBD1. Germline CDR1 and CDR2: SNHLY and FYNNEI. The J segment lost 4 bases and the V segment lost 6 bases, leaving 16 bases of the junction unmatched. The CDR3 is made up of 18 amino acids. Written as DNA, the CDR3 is TGTGCCAGCAGGCCAAATTGGGGAGAAGACAGGGGGAATCAGCCCCAGCATTTT. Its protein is CASRPNWGEDRGNQPQHF.

In DNA form, the CDR3 reads TGTGCCAGCAGTTTTAGTTCTGGGGCCAACGTCCTGACTTTC. It is translated as CASSFSSGANVLTF. The rearrangement joins TRBV6-2 or TRBV6-3 to TRBJ2-6; D ambiguous. The germline CDR1 and CDR2 sequences are MNHEY and SVGEGT. This CDR3 region has 14 residues. The V and J ends lost 4 bases and 1 base respectively, with 5 bases between them.

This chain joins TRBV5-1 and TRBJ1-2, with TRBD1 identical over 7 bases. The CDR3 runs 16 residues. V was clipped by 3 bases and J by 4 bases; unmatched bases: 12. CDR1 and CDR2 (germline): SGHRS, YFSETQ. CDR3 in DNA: TGCGCCAGCAGCTCCATGGACAGGCCCTCTCTCTATGGCTACACCTTC. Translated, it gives CASSSMDRPSLYGYTF.

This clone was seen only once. CDR3: CASSKIDLRVLAGANVLTF. In nucleotides, the CDR3 is TGTGCCAGCAGCAAAATAGATTTGAGGGTACTTGCTGGGGCCAACGTCCTGACTTTC. V usage is TRBV21-1 and J usage is TRBJ2-6; the listed D gene, TRBD2, was not tested against the DNA. TRBV21-1 is tagged as a pseudogene. There are 19 residues in the CDR3.

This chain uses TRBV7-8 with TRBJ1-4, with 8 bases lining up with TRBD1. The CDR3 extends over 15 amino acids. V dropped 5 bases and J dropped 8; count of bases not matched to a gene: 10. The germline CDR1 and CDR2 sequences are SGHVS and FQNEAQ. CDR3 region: CASSPRTGHEEKLFF. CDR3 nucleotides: TGTGCCAGCAGCCCTAGGACAGGGCATGAGGAAAAACTGTTTTTT.

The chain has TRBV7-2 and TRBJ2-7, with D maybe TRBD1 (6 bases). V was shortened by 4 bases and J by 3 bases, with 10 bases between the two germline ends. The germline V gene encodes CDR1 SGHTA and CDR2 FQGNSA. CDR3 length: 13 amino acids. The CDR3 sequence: CASSYLGGYEQYF. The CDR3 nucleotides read TGTGCCAGCAGCTACCTAGGGGGCTACGAGCAGTACTTC.